Given below is one T cell receptor (beta chain) in context. What it binds is not known. Germline V lookup: CDR1 MNHEY, CDR2 SMNVEV (reference sequence). The CDR3 contains 11 residues. Trimming took off 8 bases at V and 3 bases at J, with 8 bases between the two ends. Semi-nested PCR with Nested Universal Primer A followed constant-region reverse priming of full-length variable regions. Each CDR3 protein is one row after TCRdb ran MiXCR on the 5' RACE reads. The sample lists roughly 46,000 distinct CDR3 sequences, around 28% occurring once. CD25-based Treg depletion was applied to purified naive CD4+ T cells. Study conclusions and caveats: Tumor Treg TCRs overlapped most with tumor naive CD4+ cells. The TCR gene usage of tumor memory CD4+ T cells clustered together with blood and lymph node memory CD4+ cells and with lymph node naive CD4+ cells.

The sequenced sample was naive CD4+ T cells sorted from blood. Subset specified: naive CD4+ T cells, CD4+CD45RA+CD25-. The TCR originated in a female donor with breast cancer. This sequence joins TRBV27 and TRBJ2-7; D possibly corresponds to TRBD2 (5 bases). This chain's CDR3 is CASGRFYEQYF. CDR3 nucleotides: TGTGCCAGCGGGAGATTCTACGAGCAGTACTTC.